The 13 T cell receptor beta chains reported below all come from one sample, sequenced in a study of T cells in Graves' hyperthyroidism and ophthalmopathy. There were TCR beta CDR3 regions amplified from RNA transcripts. A first-round RT-PCR of the TCR CDR3 used the HTBI primer set. One entry per CDR3 protein results from TCRdb running MiXCR on the multiplex PCR reads. The sample has a few hundred thousand distinct CDR3 sequences, 15% to 18% seen once. The sequenced sample was blood. These receptors all come from a woman younger than 45 with Graves' hyperthyroidism.

This clonotype was detected a few times. V gene TRBV19 combines with J gene TRBJ2-7; weak D call: TRBD2 (6 bases). This CDR3 spans 16 amino acids. V lost 3 bases, J lost 0 bases, and 15 bases lay in between. Germline assignment: CDR1 LNHDA and CDR2 SQIVND (reference sequence). CDR3 coding DNA: TGTGCCAGTAGTATCGGGGGTGGCCGATTCTCCTACGAGCAGTACTTC. Protein product: CASSIGGGRFSYEQYF. The full variable domain, in which reference TRBV19 and TRBJ2-7 provide the parts outside the CDR3, is DGGITQSPKYLFRKEGQNVTLSCEQNLNHDAMYWYRQDPGQGLRLIYYSQIVNDFQKGDIAEGYSVSREKKESFPLTVTSAQKNPTAFYLCASSIGGGRFSYEQYFGPGTRLTVT.

This chain joins TRBV20-1 and TRBJ2-1, with 13 bases aligning to TRBD2. The CDR3 has 13 amino acids. J was trimmed by 9 bases and V by 6 bases; bases with no gene match: 5. Per the germline V gene, CDR1 is DFQATT and CDR2 is SNEGSKA (reference sequence). CDR3 protein: CSAPGLAGSEQFF. The CDR3 DNA reads as TGCAGTGCACCGGGACTAGCGGGATCTGAGCAGTTCTTC.

A note on this clonotype: At one boundary the junction diverges from the germline segment, which might be a read error. CDR3 bases: TGCGCCAGCAGCCAAGGATTCGGGGGGCTCTACGAGCAGTACTTC. Amino acids: CASSQGFGGLYEQYF. The chain has TRBV11-2 and TRBJ2-7; perhaps TRBD2 as D (7 bases). Germline V CDR1 and CDR2: SGHAT, FQNNGV. The CDR3 extends over 15 amino acids. The full variable domain, in which reference TRBV11-2 and TRBJ2-7 provide the parts outside the CDR3, is EAGVAQSPRYKIIEKRQSVAFWCNPISGHATLYWYQQILGQGPKLLIQFQNNGVVDDSQLPKDRFSAERLKGVDSTLKIQPAKLEDSAVYLCASSQGFGGLYEQYFGPGTRLTVT.

The chain joins TRBV7-9 to TRBJ1-6; 9 nucleotides align to TRBD1. The CDR3 has 14 amino acids. Germline-derived CDR1 and CDR2 are SEHNR and FQNEAQ (reference sequence). V gave up 1 base and J gave up 9 bases; unmatched junction bases: 1. The chain's CDR3 is CASSLGTGASPLHF. CDR3 sequence (DNA): TGTGCCAGCAGCTTAGGGACAGGGGCTTCACCCCTCCACTTT.

The chain is built from TRBV9 and TRBJ2-1; 9 nucleotides line up with TRBD2. Germline CDR1 reads SGDLS; CDR2 reads YYNGEE. There are 16 residues in the CDR3. Unmatched junction bases numbered 10, after V lost 2 bases and J lost 7 bases. DNA of the CDR3: TGTGCCAGCAGCGTCGCGGGGGGGGTTTTTGCAAATGAGCAGTTCTTC. Amino acids: CASSVAGGVFANEQFF.

The sample holds many counts of this clonotype. This rearrangement joins TRBV15 to TRBJ2-3; TRBD2 agrees at 9 bases. The CDR3 runs 15 residues. Germline CDR1 and CDR2: LNHNV and YYDKDF (reference sequence). After removal of 0 bases from V and 4 bases from J, the junction contained 2 bases not matched to a gene. The CDR3 nucleotides read TGTGCCACCAGCAGAGATAGCGGGAGATCAGATACGCAGTATTTT. As protein: CATSRDSGRSDTQYF.

J is TRBJ2-1 and V is TRBV3-1; 13 bases are shared with TRBD2. This CDR3 has 14 residues. Germline-derived CDR1 and CDR2 are LGHDT and YNNKEL (reference sequence). J gave up 9 bases and V 8 bases, and 7 bases lay outside the gene matches. CDR3 amino acids: CASLLAGGQGEQFF. In DNA form, the CDR3 reads TGTGCCAGCCTACTAGCGGGAGGGCAGGGTGAGCAGTTCTTC.

This clonotype was detected only once. The chain is built from TRBV6-9 and TRBJ1-2, with D unresolved. The V and J ends lost 4 bases and 8 bases respectively, with 17 bases between them. Germline lookup yields CDR1 MNHGY and CDR2 SVAAGI. This CDR3 region has 14 residues. The CDR3 reads CASSSIGFRRGYTF. The CDR3 DNA reads TGTGCCAGCAGTTCGATAGGGTTTCGGCGCGGCTACACCTTC.

Ten or more counts support this clonotype. The chain recombines TRBV20-1 with TRBJ1-1; D possibly corresponds to TRBD1 (5 bases). V was shortened by 5 bases and J by 4 bases, with 8 bases between the two germline ends. The CDR3 runs 11 residues. Germline V gene sequence: CDR1 DFQATT, CDR2 SNEGSKA (reference sequence). CDR3 DNA: TGCAGTGCTCCAGGGTCCACTGAAGCTTTCTTT. This gives the protein CSAPGSTEAFF.

Concerning this clonotype: This may be a read error: a much more frequent sequence differs by one nucleotide. CDR3 nucleotide sequence: TGTGCCAGCGCCTACAATGAGCAGTACTTC. As protein: CASAYNEQYF. This chain connects TRBV18 to TRBJ2-1; D unclear. TRBJ2-7 explains the end of the DNA better; the J call may be wrong. Germline lookup yields CDR1 KGHSH and CDR2 LQKENI. There are 10 residues in the CDR3.

About this clonotype: This sequence may be a read error, since a much larger clone differs from it by one base. This chain connects TRBV6-1 to TRBJ1-1, with unresolved D. Germline values: CDR1 MNHNS, CDR2 SASEGT. CDR3 length: 13 residues. V lost 7 bases and J lost 0, with 9 bases in between. For the CDR3, the DNA is TGTGCCAGCACGGGAGAGGTGAACACTGAAGCTTTCTTT. This gives the protein CASTGEVNTEAFF.

This clonotype came up a few times. The J gene is TRBJ1-2, the V gene TRBV5-4; possibly TRBD1 for D (6 bases). The CDR3 is made up of 13 amino acids. Germline lookup yields CDR1 SGHNT and CDR2 YYREEE (reference sequence). Trimming took 1 base from V and 7 from J, leaving 11 bases between them. The CDR3 region has the DNA TGTGCCAGCAGCTTGCCCGGGGGCCTTGGCTACACCTTC. This gives the protein CASSLPGGLGYTF.

In its sample, this clonotype was seen many times. The J gene is TRBJ1-1, the V gene TRBV29-1; D gene unclear. This CDR3 region has 13 residues. The V and J ends lost 5 bases and 1 base respectively, with 11 bases between them. Germline CDR1 SQVTM, CDR2 ANQGSEA. CDR3: CSVFPERNTEAFF. The DNA for the CDR3 is TGCAGCGTTTTTCCAGAACGGAACACTGAAGCTTTCTTT.